A selection of T cell receptor beta chains follows, all from one sample in a study of CD8+CD57+ T cells in acquired aplastic anemia. In TCRdb, the reads were re-called with MiXCR into one record per CDR3 protein. The data contain some 150,000 distinct CDR3 sequences, roughly half of them singletons. Sequenced: sorted CD4+, CD8+, or CD8+CD57+ T cells (not recorded which) from PBMCs. These receptors came from a human donor with aplastic anemia. CDR3s include the opening cysteine and the closing phenylalanine or tryptophan. Each record gives: D gene, J gene, clone size, V gene, CDR3 DNA, CDR3 protein. D genes are given only for firm matches. The listing skips clone size in some rows; elsewhere it reads once, few, many or a size class.

TRBD2	TRBJ2-1	few	TRBV5-1	TGCGCCAGCAGCTCGCGGACTAGCGGGGTCTACAATGAGCAGTTCTTC	CASSSRTSGVYNEQFF
TRBD2	TRBJ2-1	many	TRBV10-2	TGCGCCAGCAGCGCCGGGACTAGCGGGGGGTCGGCCTACAATGAGCAGTTCTTC	CASSAGTSGGSAYNEQFF
TRBD1	TRBJ1-6	NA	TRBV29-1	TGCAGCGTCCGACAGGGAGAGGCTAATTCACCCCTCCACTTT	CSVRQGEANSPLHF
NA	TRBJ2-1	many	TRBV6-4	TGTGCCAGCAGTGACTCGGGCGGGGATTACAATGAGCAGTTCTTC	CASSDSGGDYNEQFF
NA	TRBJ1-1	many	TRBV6-1	TGTGCCAGCAATGATGGGGGTCCGTGGGGTGAAGCTTTCTTT	CASNDGGPWGEAFF
NA	TRBJ2-1	NA	TRBV6-4	TGTGCCAGCAGTGACCCTAGTCTGAGCGATGGTAGTAACAATGAGCAGTTCTTC	CASSDPSLSDGSNNEQFF
TRBD1	TRBJ2-2	few	TRBV5-4	TGTGCCAGCAGCACCCAAGACAGGGGGGCCGGGGAGCTGTTTTTT	CASSTQDRGAGELFF
NA	TRBJ2-3	many	TRBV3-1	TGTGCCAGCAGCCAACAAGGCCGCACAGATACGCAGTATTTT	CASSQQGRTDTQYF
NA	TRBJ1-6	NA	TRBV29-1	TGCAGCGTTGGGGGGGGATTCAATTCACCCCTCTACTTT	CSVGGGFNSPLYF
TRBD1	TRBJ1-3	once	TRBV6-4	TGTGCCAGCAGTGACCATCGACAGGGGGCTGTAGCTGGAAACACCATATATTTT	CASSDHRQGAVAGNTIYF
NA	TRBJ1-2	NA	TRBV24-1	TGTGCCACCAGTGCTAGAGGCAGGGAAAACTATGGCTACACCTTC	CATSARGRENYGYTF
NA	TRBJ2-2	many	TRBV4-1	TGCGCCAGCAGCCAAGGTTTCGGGGGAGGCGACGGGGAGCTGTTTTTT	CASSQGFGGGDGELFF
TRBD1	TRBJ2-5	NA	TRBV11-2	TGTGCCAGCAGCTTTGACAGGGCAGATATGACCCAGTACTTC	CASSFDRADMTQYF
NA	TRBJ1-1	NA	TRBV20-1	TGCAGTGCTAGGGGGACAACGAACACTGAAGCTTTCTTT	CSARGTTNTEAFF
NA	TRBJ2-3	NA	TRBV15	TGTGCCACCAGCAGAGACAGGGTTACTAGCACAGATACGCAGTATTTT	CATSRDRVTSTDTQYF
NA	TRBJ2-7	NA	TRBV5-8	TGTGCCAGCAGCTTGGGACAGGCGTCCTACGAGCAGTACTTC	CASSLGQASYEQYF